This passage covers 20 T cell receptor beta chains from one sample sequenced in a study of blood T cell repertoires in COVID-19. Generated by immunoSEQ multiplex PCR, the TCRdb table keeps only in-frame clones and is missing some. There are about 230,000 clones in the sample; about nine tenths occur only once, and roughly 11% lies in the top ten. The specimen was peripheral blood. These receptors all stem from a man aged 45-65 years with COVID-19, enrolled during active disease.

The chain recombines TRBV5-4 with TRBJ2-7; 7 bases match TRBD2. V dropped 3 bases and J dropped 2; count of bases not matched to a gene: 5. The germline V gene has CDR1 SGHNT and CDR2 YYREEE (reference sequence). The CDR3 length is 14 residues. The CDR3 DNA reads TGTGCCAGCAGCTGGGGCGGGGGTACCTACGAGCAGTACTTC. Translation gives CASSWGGGTYEQYF.

The rearrangement joins TRBV5-1 to TRBJ1-1; 7 bases match TRBD1. The CDR3 covers 12 residues. V shed 8 bases and J 5 bases; nucleotides not matched to a gene: 6. CDR1 and CDR2 (germline): SGHRS, YFSETQ. For the CDR3, the DNA is TGCGCCAGTTCGGAGGGGGCGACTGAAGCTTTCTTT. This gives the protein CASSEGATEAFF.

V gene TRBV10-3 combines with J gene TRBJ1-6; D is possibly TRBD1 (6 bases). The germline V and J ends were trimmed by 3 bases and 10 bases, with 7 bases remaining between them. The CDR3 consists of 12 residues. Germline CDR1 ENHRY, CDR2 SYGVKD. The CDR3 spells CAISEQGSPLHF. CDR3 nucleotides: TGTGCCATCAGTGAACAGGGCTCACCCCTCCACTTT.

V gene TRBV6-8 combines with J gene TRBJ2-2; 7 nucleotides match TRBD2. CDR3 size: 19 residues. The J segment lost 0 bases and the V segment lost 6 bases, leaving 16 bases of the junction unmatched. Germline CDR1 reads MNHGY; CDR2 reads SAAAGT. The CDR3 region has the DNA TGTGCCAGCAGGCGCCAAGACACCAAGCGGGACTCGAACACCGGGGAGCTGTTTTTT. Its translation is CASRRQDTKRDSNTGELFF.

This clone appeared a single time. This rearrangement joins TRBV7-9 to TRBJ1-2; D unresolved. This CDR3 comprises 13 residues. The germline V gene encodes CDR1 SEHNR and CDR2 FQNEAQ (reference sequence). V lost 5 bases and J lost 4, with 11 bases in between. CDR3 amino acids: CASSPEQSYGYTF. CDR3 nucleotides: TGTGCCAGCAGCCCGGAACAGTCCTATGGCTACACCTTC.

The chain is built from TRBV20-1 and TRBJ2-3; the match to TRBD2 covers 10 bases. Germline assignment: CDR1 DFQATT and CDR2 SNEGSKA (reference sequence). Trimming cost V 3 bases and J 6 bases; bases outside gene matches: 6. This CDR3 has 14 residues. For the CDR3, the DNA is TGCAGTGCTAGTCGGAGCGGGGGGGTGGATACGCAGTATTTT. Encoded protein: CSASRSGGVDTQYF.

The table lists this clone with a few counts. The V gene is TRBV7-8, the J gene TRBJ2-1, with a possible D match to TRBD1 (7 bases). Germline V gives CDR1 SGHVS, CDR2 FQNEAQ. The CDR3 totals 16 residues. V shed 2 bases and J shed 0 bases, with 11 bases lying between them. CDR3 region: CASSLSQGGSYNEQFF. In nucleotides, the CDR3 is TGTGCCAGCAGCTTAAGCCAGGGGGGCTCCTACAATGAGCAGTTCTTC.

This chain uses TRBV6-1 with TRBJ1-6, with TRBD1 as a possible D gene (5 bases). Trimming took 3 bases from V and 13 from J, leaving 22 bases between them. Looked up from germline, CDR1 is MNHNS and CDR2 is SASEGT. The CDR3 extends over 16 amino acids. The CDR3 nucleotides are TGTGCCAGCAGTGACCTGGGTGGAGGGGCCGGGTCCCCCCTCCACTTT. Translating it yields CASSDLGGGAGSPLHF.

The V gene is TRBV11-2, the J gene TRBJ2-3; 7 bases are shared with TRBD2. This CDR3 spans 16 amino acids. Germline CDR1 reads SGHAT; CDR2 reads FQNNGV. Trimming at V came to 1 base and at J to 4 bases, leaving 8 bases not matched to a gene. DNA of the CDR3: TGTGCCAGCAGCTTAGGTGTAGGGAGGGGTTCAGATACGCAGTATTTT. It codes for CASSLGVGRGSDTQYF.

This chain links TRBV27 with TRBJ2-7, with D perhaps matching TRBD1 (6 bases). V was pared by 3 bases and J by 2 bases, with 11 bases between. The CDR3 extends over 14 amino acids. Germline lookup yields CDR1 MNHEY and CDR2 SMNVEV (reference sequence). The chain's CDR3 is CASSFSGVAYEQYF. The CDR3, as DNA: TGTGCCAGCAGTTTCTCAGGGGTCGCCTACGAGCAGTACTTC.

V gene TRBV18 combines with J gene TRBJ2-3; 7 bases map to TRBD1. The V and J ends lost 5 bases and 1 base, in that order; junction bases with no gene match: 6. The CDR3 loop spans 15 amino acids. Looked up from germline, CDR1 is KGHSH and CDR2 is LQKENI. The CDR3 loop is CASSLDRTGTDTQYF. CDR3 DNA sequence: TGTGCCAGCTCATTGGACAGGACTGGCACAGATACGCAGTATTTT.

This chain uses TRBV6-5 with TRBJ2-7; TRBD1 aligns across 9 bases. J was trimmed by 2 bases and V by 5 bases; bases with no gene match: 4. The germline V gene encodes CDR1 MNHEY and CDR2 SVGAGI. The CDR3 covers 14 residues. Written as DNA, the CDR3 is TGTGCCAGCAGTAAGGACAGGGGCCCCTACGAGCAGTACTTC. Protein sequence: CASSKDRGPYEQYF.

This chain joins TRBV27 and TRBJ2-1; TRBD2 matches 12 bases. Trimming removed 6 bases from V and 0 bases from J; junction bases left unmatched: 6. In germline, CDR1 is MNHEY, CDR2 SMNVEV (reference sequence). The CDR3 covers 17 residues. The CDR3, as DNA: TGTGCCAGCAGATATACTAGCGGGAGGTTCTCCTACAATGAGCAGTTCTTC. Translating gives CASRYTSGRFSYNEQFF.

The J gene is TRBJ1-2, the V gene TRBV7-9; 11 bases are a match to TRBD1. Trimming removed 5 bases from V and 0 bases from J; junction bases left unmatched: 11. Germline CDR1 reads SEHNR; CDR2 reads FQNEAQ (reference sequence). The CDR3 runs 18 residues. CDR3 nucleotides: TGTGCCAGCAGCGCAATCCGGACAGGGGGCGATCCTAACTATGGCTACACCTTC. Protein: CASSAIRTGGDPNYGYTF.

The chain links TRBV30 to TRBJ1-5, with TRBD1 identical over 7 bases. This CDR3 has 13 amino acids. Germline V gene data show CDR1 as GTSNPN and CDR2 as SVGIG (reference sequence). The V and J ends lost 2 bases and 5 bases, in that order; junction bases with no gene match: 3. The CDR3 is CAWSRQGDQPQHF. The DNA of the CDR3 is TGTGCCTGGAGTCGGCAGGGGGATCAGCCCCAGCATTTT.

This chain links TRBV10-3 with TRBJ2-2; the match to TRBD1 covers 9 bases. V was clipped by 6 bases and J by 4 bases; unmatched bases: 18. The CDR3 is 19 residues long. Looked up from germline, CDR1 is ENHRY and CDR2 is SYGVKD. CDR3 DNA sequence: TGTGCCATCAGCAAAAATATGGACCGGACAGGGGTGGGCACCGGGGAGCTGTTTTTT. Translation gives CAISKNMDRTGVGTGELFF.

This clone showed up just a few times. The CDR3 protein is CASSSIPGQGGAGELFF. In DNA form, the CDR3 reads TGTGCCAGCAGCTCTATACCGGGACAGGGCGGAGCCGGGGAGCTGTTTTTT. The chain combines TRBV11-3 with TRBJ2-2; 9 positions match TRBD1. The CDR3 length is 17 residues. The germline V gene has CDR1 SGHNT and CDR2 YENEEA. Losses at the gene ends were 4 bases for V and 6 bases for J; bases not matched to a gene: 12.

The chain is built from TRBV18 and TRBJ2-1; a possible D gene is TRBD2 (7 bases). V was cut by 6 bases and J by 1 base, with 16 bases left in between. The germline CDR1 and CDR2 sequences are KGHSH and LQKENI. The CDR3 runs to 16 residues. The DNA of the CDR3 is TGTGCCAGCTCCCCGAGGGAGGGGACATCCTACAATGAGCAGTTCTTC. Amino acid sequence: CASSPREGTSYNEQFF.

This rearrangement joins TRBV19 to TRBJ1-3, with TRBD1 identical over 7 bases. The CDR3 has 15 amino acids. Losses at the gene ends were 6 bases for V and 0 bases for J; bases not matched to a gene: 5. Germline lookup yields CDR1 LNHDA and CDR2 SQIVND (reference sequence). CDR3 sequence (DNA): TGTGCCAGTAGGACAGGGCAAGCCTCTGGAAACACCATATATTTT. Its translation is CASRTGQASGNTIYF. The full variable domain, rest sourced from reference TRBV19 and TRBJ1-3, is DGGITQSPKYLFRKEGQNVTLSCEQNLNHDAMYWYRQDPGQGLRLIYYSQIVNDFQKGDIAEGYSVSREKKESFPLTVTSAQKNPTAFYLCASRTGQASGNTIYFGEGSWLTVV.

The CDR3, as DNA: TGTGCCAGCGGGGCTTCCGGGAGGTCTGAAAAACTGTTTTTT. Protein product: CASGASGRSEKLFF. The rearrangement uses TRBV5-6 and TRBJ1-4, with TRBD1 as a possible D gene (5 bases). The CDR3 runs to 14 residues. V lost 7 bases to trimming and J lost 7 bases, with 17 bases between them. Per the germline V gene, CDR1 is SGHDT and CDR2 is YYEEEE.